One sample yielded the 26 T cell receptor beta chains listed below, sequenced in a study of blood T cell repertoires in COVID-19. Only in-frame clones appear in the TCRdb table, and some are missing; sequencing was by immunoSEQ multiplex PCR. The table includes roughly 350,000 clones, around 84% detected once. Sequencing was carried out using peripheral blood. Source of these receptors: a woman aged 18 to 35 with acute or convalescent COVID-19.

This clone was seen only a few times. This chain uses TRBV6-1 with TRBJ2-5; D may be TRBD2 (5 bases). This CDR3 comprises 14 residues. Deletions cut 2 bases from V and 4 bases from J, with 11 bases between. Germline-derived CDR1 and CDR2 are MNHNS and SASEGT. The CDR3 is CASSEMDGLETQYF. Here the CDR3 DNA reads TGTGCCAGCAGTGAAATGGACGGACTAGAGACCCAGTACTTC.

The V call is TRBV11-2, the J call TRBJ2-7; 11 bases match TRBD1. The CDR3 contains 14 residues. Germline trimming cut 5 bases from V and 6 bases from J; bases unmatched to any gene: 6. Looked up from germline, CDR1 is SGHAT and CDR2 is FQNNGV. This CDR3 is CASSHGQGASEQYF. The CDR3 nucleotides read TGTGCCAGCAGCCATGGACAGGGGGCCAGCGAGCAGTACTTC.

The chain has TRBV5-1 and TRBJ1-4; D is unclear. This CDR3 comprises 13 residues. The germline V and J ends were trimmed by 7 bases and 4 bases, with 11 bases remaining between them. Germline assignment: CDR1 SGHRS and CDR2 YFSETQ. CDR3 DNA sequence: TGCGCCAGCCCAGGAGGCCTTAATGAAAAACTGTTTTTT. Translating it yields CASPGGLNEKLFF.

This sequence joins TRBV7-3 and TRBJ2-1, with TRBD1 matching 8 bases. Per the germline V gene, CDR1 is SGHTA and CDR2 is FQGTGA. CDR3 length: 14 amino acids. V was clipped by 5 bases and J by 9 bases; unmatched bases: 9. The CDR3 region is CASSDRGGRGEQFF. As DNA, the CDR3 is TGTGCCAGCAGCGACAGGGGTGGCAGGGGTGAGCAGTTCTTC.

This clone was seen a single time. The chain uses TRBV9 and TRBJ2-1, with 9 bases fitting TRBD2. This CDR3 spans 15 amino acids. Germline CDR1 reads SGDLS; CDR2 reads YYNGEE. Germline trimming cut 1 base from V and 5 bases from J; bases unmatched to any gene: 4. The CDR3 is CASSVNSGGNNEQFF. CDR3 nucleotide sequence: TGTGCCAGCAGCGTAAATAGCGGGGGTAACAATGAGCAGTTCTTC.

The J gene is TRBJ2-7, the V gene TRBV2; D possibly corresponds to TRBD1 (6 bases). Germline V lookup: CDR1 SNHLY, CDR2 FYNNEI. The germline V and J ends were trimmed by 6 bases and 2 bases, with 8 bases remaining between them. The CDR3 spans 12 residues. CDR3 region: CASRDRTYEQYF. The CDR3 DNA is TGTGCCAGCAGGGACAGAACCTACGAGCAGTACTTC.

The rearrangement joins TRBV30 to TRBJ2-7; 9 nucleotides agree with TRBD1. In germline, CDR1 is GTSNPN, CDR2 SVGIG (reference sequence). The junction had 5 bases not matched to a gene; V was cut back by 0 bases and J by 5 bases. CDR3 length: 14 amino acids. The CDR3 DNA reads TGTGCCTGGAGTGTCGGACAGGGGAGGAACGAGCAGTACTTC. This codes for CAWSVGQGRNEQYF.

J is TRBJ2-7 and V is TRBV19; 11 bases line up with TRBD2. The CDR3 extends over 15 amino acids. Germline CDR1 LNHDA, CDR2 SQIVND (reference sequence). V lost 3 bases and J lost 2; bases outside the gene matches: 3. CDR3 bases: TGTGCCAGTAGTATTCTAGCGGGAGGCCCCTACGAGCAGTACTTC. It is translated as CASSILAGGPYEQYF.

This chain links TRBV10-3 with TRBJ1-2; D is perhaps TRBD1 (5 bases). V was clipped by 2 bases and J by 4 bases, with 20 bases between them. The CDR3 is made up of 17 amino acids. CDR1 and CDR2 from the germline V gene are ENHRY and SYGVKD. The CDR3 sequence: CAISEGAAGPVSYGYTF. DNA for the CDR3: TGTGCCATCAGTGAGGGGGCGGCAGGGCCTGTTTCCTATGGCTACACCTTC.

CDR3 sequence: CASSALAGANTETQYF. DNA of the CDR3: TGTGCCAGCAGTGCTTTAGCGGGAGCTAACACGGAGACCCAGTACTTC. This chain links TRBV9 with TRBJ2-5; 9 bases fit TRBD2. The CDR3 spans 16 residues. Germline CDR1 and CDR2: SGDLS and YYNGEE. V shed 5 bases and J 5 bases; nucleotides not matched to a gene: 13.

The chain carries TRBV10-3 and TRBJ1-2; 7 bases fit TRBD1. The ends lost 3 bases at V and 7 bases at J; junction bases unmatched: 14. Germline V gene sequence: CDR1 ENHRY, CDR2 SYGVKD. This CDR3 spans 16 amino acids. CDR3 loop: CAISDFETGYLGGYTF. The CDR3 bases are TGTGCCATCAGTGACTTTGAGACAGGGTATCTAGGTGGCTACACCTTC.

The J gene is TRBJ1-1, the V gene TRBV7-3; D remains ambiguous. The ends were cut back, 5 bases at V and 0 bases at J, with 13 bases in the middle. The CDR3 covers 15 residues. CDR1 and CDR2 (germline): SGHTA, FQGTGA. CDR3 nucleotides: TGTGCCAGCAGCCCGTTCGGTGACATGAACACTGAAGCTTTCTTT. The encoded protein is CASSPFGDMNTEAFF.

Of note for this clone: With a much larger clone just one base away, this may be a read error. The sample contains more than one DNA sequence encoding this CDR3. This rearrangement joins TRBV5-6 to TRBJ2-7; D is possibly TRBD2 (6 bases). Germline-derived CDR1 and CDR2 are SGHDT and YYEEEE. V was clipped by 2 bases and J by 0 bases, with 6 bases between them. This CDR3 has 13 residues. CDR3 sequence: CASSFGGSYEQYF. Here the CDR3 DNA reads TGTGCCAGCAGCTTCGGGGGCTCCTACGAGCAGTACTTC.

The chain joins TRBV13 to TRBJ1-2; a weak D match, TRBD1 (6 bases). The V gene lost 5 bases and the J gene lost 6 bases, with 13 bases spanning the gap. CDR1 is PRHDT, CDR2 FYEKMQ, per germline (reference sequence). This CDR3 comprises 13 residues. DNA for the CDR3: TGTGCCAGCAGCGCAGGACAGCTCAATGGCTACACCTTC. It codes for CASSAGQLNGYTF.

The chain is built from TRBV5-6 and TRBJ2-6; possibly TRBD2 for D (6 bases). The CDR3 runs to 19 residues. Per the germline V gene, CDR1 is SGHDT and CDR2 is YYEEEE. Trimming removed 9 bases at V and 0 bases at J, with 25 bases between. As DNA, the CDR3 is TGTGCCACCAACTCGGGGGAATCACCTCTAACCTCTGGGGCCAACGTCCTGACTTTC. Protein product: CATNSGESPLTSGANVLTF.

This clone was found a few times. The rearrangement joins TRBV19 to TRBJ1-2; 10 nucleotides match TRBD1. V shed 0 bases and J 5 bases; nucleotides not matched to a gene: 9. There are 17 residues in the CDR3. Germline-derived CDR1 and CDR2 are LNHDA and SQIVND (reference sequence). Written as DNA, the CDR3 is TGTGCCAGTAGTATAGACTGGACAGGGGGAGGAGCGTATGGCTACACCTTC. Amino acid sequence: CASSIDWTGGGAYGYTF.

V and J are TRBV19 and TRBJ1-1, with unresolved D. This CDR3 comprises 13 residues. CDR1 LNHDA and CDR2 SQIVND come from the germline V gene (reference sequence). V was shortened by 10 bases and J by 6 bases, with 18 bases between the two germline ends. The CDR3 DNA reads as TGTGCCACCCGGACGGCGGGGAATCCTGAAGCTTTCTTT. Its protein is CATRTAGNPEAFF.

The J gene is TRBJ1-1, the V gene TRBV6-5; D is unclear. Between the trimmed V and J ends, which lost 2 bases and 7 bases, there was a span of 5 bases. This CDR3 is 11 amino acids long. Per germline, CDR1 MNHEY and CDR2 SVGAGI. CDR3 nucleotide sequence: TGTGCCAGCAGTTACCGTTTTGAAGCTTTCTTT. Encoded protein: CASSYRFEAFF.

Details on this clone: A much more abundant neighbour one base away suggests this may be a read error. The rearrangement links TRBV18 to TRBJ1-5; maybe TRBD1 (5 bases). The germline CDR1 and CDR2 sequences are KGHSH and LQKENI. The CDR3 runs 13 residues. V shed 4 bases and J shed 2 bases, with 6 bases lying between them. The CDR3 sequence: CASSQTGNQPQHF. The CDR3, as DNA: TGTGCCAGCTCACAGACAGGCAATCAGCCCCAGCATTTT.

V gene TRBV27 combines with J gene TRBJ2-1, with D perhaps matching TRBD2 (5 bases). CDR1 MNHEY and CDR2 SMNVEV come from the germline V gene (reference sequence). The V end lost 8 bases, the J end lost 1 base, and 15 bases lay between the germline ends. The CDR3 consists of 15 residues. This CDR3 is CASHEGEGSYNEQFF. The CDR3 DNA follows: TGTGCCAGCCACGAGGGAGAGGGTTCCTACAATGAGCAGTTCTTC.

The chain links TRBV6-5 to TRBJ1-2, with a tentative D call TRBD1 (6 bases). Looked up from germline, CDR1 is MNHEY and CDR2 is SVGAGI. CDR3 size: 13 residues. The V end lost 6 bases, the J end lost 4 bases, and 12 bases lay between the germline ends. The chain's CDR3 is CASRPTGIYGYTF. CDR3 bases: TGTGCCAGCAGGCCTACAGGGATCTATGGCTACACCTTC.

V and J are TRBV5-6 and TRBJ1-2; the D is unclear. This CDR3 has 13 residues. Germline assignment: CDR1 SGHDT and CDR2 YYEEEE. The V end was cut by 0 bases, the J end by 4 bases, with 7 bases between. The CDR3 here is CASSLGEGYGYTF. The DNA of the CDR3 is TGTGCCAGCAGCTTGGGGGAGGGCTATGGCTACACCTTC.

The chain uses TRBV5-1 and TRBJ2-7; D might be TRBD1 (6 bases). In germline, CDR1 is SGHRS, CDR2 YFSETQ. The CDR3 length is 15 residues. V was trimmed by 3 bases and J by 3 bases, leaving 16 bases between them. CDR3 loop: CASSYLSGAVYEQYF. In DNA, the CDR3 is TGCGCCAGCAGCTATTTATCAGGGGCCGTCTACGAGCAGTACTTC.

The V call is TRBV19, the J call TRBJ2-3; D gene ambiguous. Germline assignment: CDR1 LNHDA and CDR2 SQIVND (reference sequence). V was pared by 3 bases and J by 4 bases, with 11 bases between. This CDR3 is built from 14 residues. CDR3 in DNA: TGTGCCAGTAGTATGAACCCCCGCGCAGATACGCAGTATTTT. Amino acids: CASSMNPRADTQYF. Complete variable domain (other parts from reference TRBV19 and TRBJ2-3): DGGITQSPKYLFRKEGQNVTLSCEQNLNHDAMYWYRQDPGQGLRLIYYSQIVNDFQKGDIAEGYSVSREKKESFPLTVTSAQKNPTAFYLCASSMNPRADTQYFGPGTRLTVL.

As for this clone: The same CDR3 arises from other DNA sequences in this sample as well. The chain is built from TRBV19 and TRBJ1-2, with 7 bases aligning to TRBD1. V gave up 7 bases and J gave up 0 bases; unmatched junction bases: 5. Per germline, CDR1 LNHDA and CDR2 SQIVND (reference sequence). This CDR3 contains 14 residues. Here the CDR3 DNA reads TGTGCCAGTACGCGACAGGGAGCTAACTATGGCTACACCTTC. Protein sequence: CASTRQGANYGYTF. Combining the CDR3 with reference TRBV19 and TRBJ1-2 gives the whole variable domain DGGITQSPKYLFRKEGQNVTLSCEQNLNHDAMYWYRQDPGQGLRLIYYSQIVNDFQKGDIAEGYSVSREKKESFPLTVTSAQKNPTAFYLCASTRQGANYGYTFGSGTRLTVV.

This clone was seen just once. The J gene is TRBJ2-1, the V gene TRBV4-1, with 8 bases matching TRBD2. CDR3 length equals 18 residues. V gave up 4 bases and J gave up 4 bases; unmatched junction bases: 15. Germline V lookup: CDR1 MGHRA, CDR2 YSYEKL. CDR3 in DNA: TGCGCCAGCAGCCGAAAAAATAAGGTAGCGGGACGGTACAATGAGCAGTTCTTC. This encodes CASSRKNKVAGRYNEQFF.